The 29 T cell receptor beta chains below all came from one sample that was sequenced in a study of ipilimumab plus nivolumab after autologous stem cell transplantation. Assay: immunoSEQ multiplex PCR; the TCRdb copy retains only in-frame clones and omits some. The sample shows around 13,000 clones, roughly 72% of them seen only once. The material was PBMCs, obtained in a trial of ipilimumab plus nivolumab as post-transplant consolidation. The receptors derive from a male donor with diffuse large B-cell lymphoma.

V gene TRBV5-1 combines with J gene TRBJ2-2; perhaps TRBD2 as D (6 bases). CDR1 SGHRS and CDR2 YFSETQ come from the germline V gene. Trimming pared 4 bases from V and 1 base from J, leaving 17 bases between. The CDR3 has 17 amino acids. Written as DNA, the CDR3 is TGCGCCAGCAGCCCCGGTTTGTGGCGGGGGAACACCGGGGAGCTGTTTTTT. It is translated as CASSPGLWRGNTGELFF.

The chain uses TRBV7-9 and TRBJ2-3, with D unresolved. Per germline, CDR1 SEHNR and CDR2 FQNEAQ (reference sequence). This CDR3 has 15 amino acids. Trimming stripped 3 bases from V and 2 bases from J, with 12 bases between. The CDR3 coding sequence is TGTGCCAGCAGCTTTTCGGCGATTAACACAGATACGCAGTATTTT. Its protein product is CASSFSAINTDTQYF.

The V call is TRBV5-8, the J call TRBJ1-5, with D perhaps matching TRBD1 (6 bases). Germline V CDR1 and CDR2: SGHTS, YDEGEE. CDR3 length equals 18 residues. V dropped 0 bases and J dropped 0 bases, with 16 bases sitting between them. The CDR3, as DNA: TGTGCCAGCAGCTTGGAAATTACAGGGTTTGGTAGCAATCAGCCCCAGCATTTT. This encodes CASSLEITGFGSNQPQHF.

The chain couples TRBV15 to TRBJ1-2; 9 bases match TRBD1. The CDR3 extends over 16 amino acids. V lost 0 bases and J lost 6; bases outside the gene matches: 8. Per germline, CDR1 LNHNV and CDR2 YYDKDF (reference sequence). CDR3 sequence: CATSRDNSGQGNGYTF. CDR3 bases: TGTGCCACCAGCAGAGACAACTCGGGACAGGGTAATGGCTACACCTTC.

This CDR3 is CASSSGQGRPLHF. For the CDR3, the DNA is TGCGCCAGCAGCTCAGGACAGGGGAGACCCCTCCACTTT. V gene TRBV4-3 combines with J gene TRBJ1-6, with 9 bases that match TRBD1. The ends lost 5 bases at V and 12 bases at J; junction bases unmatched: 5. This CDR3 region has 13 residues. The germline V gene has CDR1 LGHNA and CDR2 YSLEER.

The gene calls are TRBV2 and TRBJ2-7; D is undetermined. Trimming shortened V by 0 bases and J by 2 bases, and 11 bases separated the two germline ends. Germline lookup yields CDR1 SNHLY and CDR2 FYNNEI. This CDR3 is built from 15 residues. The CDR3 protein is CASSEALIAAYEQYF. CDR3 nucleotides: TGTGCCAGCAGTGAAGCGCTTATTGCGGCCTACGAGCAGTACTTC.

The chain couples TRBV7-9 to TRBJ2-1, with D possibly being TRBD1 or TRBD2 (6 bases each). The V gene's germline CDR1 is SEHNR and CDR2 FQNEAQ (reference sequence). CDR3 size: 16 residues. Trimming stripped 2 bases from V and 1 base from J, with 12 bases between. The DNA for the CDR3 is TGTGCCAGCAGCTTAACCCGGAGGGGGTCCTACAATGAGCAGTTCTTC. It yields the protein CASSLTRRGSYNEQFF.

V usage is TRBV9 and J usage is TRBJ2-1; no firm D call. CDR1 SGDLS and CDR2 YYNGEE come from the germline V gene. The CDR3 is 15 amino acids. The germline V and J ends were trimmed by 0 bases and 2 bases, with 9 bases remaining between them. CDR3: CASSVVGGTYNEQFF. CDR3 nucleotide sequence: TGTGCCAGCAGCGTAGTAGGCGGTACCTACAATGAGCAGTTCTTC.

The J gene is TRBJ2-1, the V gene TRBV11-3, with 10 bases aligning to TRBD2. This CDR3 has 16 amino acids. Per germline, CDR1 SGHNT and CDR2 YENEEA. The V and J ends lost 5 bases and 2 bases, in that order; junction bases with no gene match: 6. Here the CDR3 DNA reads TGTGCCAGCAGCCAACAACTAGCGGGACCCTACAATGAGCAGTTCTTC. Its protein is CASSQQLAGPYNEQFF.

The CDR3 sequence is CASSEGGQGYTF. The CDR3 nucleotides read TGTGCCAGCAGTGAGGGGGGGCAAGGCTACACCTTC. V usage is TRBV2 and J usage is TRBJ1-2; weak D call: TRBD1 (6 bases). Germline CDR1 and CDR2: SNHLY and FYNNEI. The V and J ends lost 3 bases and 8 bases respectively, with 10 bases between them. This CDR3 spans 12 amino acids.

V usage is TRBV29-1 and J usage is TRBJ1-1, with 7 bases lining up with TRBD1. Germline V gives CDR1 SQVTM, CDR2 ANQGSEA. With 6 bases clipped from V and 3 bases from J, the junction kept 7 bases outside the gene matches. There are 13 residues in the CDR3. CDR3 in DNA: TGCAGCGTAAACAGGGGAAGAGACACTGAAGCTTTCTTT. Encoded protein: CSVNRGRDTEAFF.

CDR3 bases: TGCGCCAGCAGCCAAGATCTGACAGGGCCTAACTATGGCTACACCTTC. This translates into CASSQDLTGPNYGYTF. The chain is built from TRBV4-3 and TRBJ1-2, with TRBD1 matching over 7 bases. The CDR3 runs to 16 residues. In germline, CDR1 is LGHNA, CDR2 YSLEER. V was clipped by 0 bases and J by 0 bases; unmatched bases: 4.

To note about this clone: A far larger clone is just one base off, so this is likely a read error. V gene TRBV9 combines with J gene TRBJ1-2, with no clear D. Germline CDR1 is SGDLS and CDR2 is YYNGEE. The CDR3 has 15 amino acids. The V and J ends lost 3 bases and 2 bases respectively, with 14 bases between them. The CDR3 bases are TGTGCCAGCAGCGCCGCCCCAGGAGTGAACTATGGCTACACCTTC. Protein product: CASSAAPGVNYGYTF.

The rearrangement uses TRBV4-1 and TRBJ2-7; D tentatively reads TRBD1 or TRBD2 (5 bases each). The germline V gene encodes CDR1 MGHRA and CDR2 YSYEKL. Trimming took 1 base from V and 6 from J, leaving 7 bases between them. This CDR3 has 12 residues. CDR3 region: CASSQVGGEQYF. The CDR3 DNA sequence: TGCGCCAGCAGCCAAGTTGGGGGCGAGCAGTACTTC.

The chain combines TRBV6-6 with TRBJ1-1; tentatively, D is TRBD1 (5 bases). The CDR3 has 11 amino acids. Germline assignment: CDR1 MNHNY and CDR2 SVGAGI (reference sequence). Trimming took off 2 bases at V and 7 bases at J, with 5 bases between the two ends. The CDR3 nucleotides are TGTGCCAGCAGTTACGGGGGTGAAGCTTTCTTT. Translated, it gives CASSYGGEAFF.

The chain links TRBV5-6 to TRBJ2-6; no reliable D call. Deletions cut 4 bases from V and 12 bases from J, with 20 bases between. CDR3 length: 15 amino acids. Germline loops: CDR1 SGHDT, CDR2 YYEEEE. DNA of the CDR3: TGTGCCAGCAGCGAAGCCGGGCCTCGAAAGGGCGTCCTGACTTTC. Translated: CASSEAGPRKGVLTF.

The chain links TRBV5-6 to TRBJ2-7, with D unresolved. This CDR3 spans 12 amino acids. V was shortened by 4 bases and J by 6 bases, with 11 bases between the two germline ends. CDR1 and CDR2 from the germline V gene are SGHDT and YYEEEE. CDR3 in amino acids: CASSIVRSEQYF. The CDR3 region has the DNA TGTGCCAGCAGCATCGTCCGTAGCGAGCAGTACTTC.

In this sample, this clone is medium-sized. The rearrangement links TRBV18 to TRBJ1-5, with 8 bases lining up with TRBD1. CDR3 length: 15 amino acids. The trim removed 6 bases at V and 4 bases at J, leaving 8 bases unmatched. Germline CDR1 is KGHSH and CDR2 is LQKENI. DNA of the CDR3: TGTGCCAGCTCTCGAGACAGGGGAGGGAATCAGCCCCAGCATTTT. As protein: CASSRDRGGNQPQHF. Complete variable domain (other parts from reference TRBV18 and TRBJ1-5): NAGVMQNPRHLVRRRGQEARLRCSPMKGHSHVYWYRQLPEEGLKFMVYLQKENIIDESGMPKERFSAEFPKEGPSILRIQQVVRGDSAAYFCASSRDRGGNQPQHFGDGTRLSIL.

The chain joins TRBV27 to TRBJ1-6; weak D call: TRBD1 (6 bases). Trimming cost V 7 bases and J 10 bases, with 17 bases left between them. Germline V CDR1 and CDR2: MNHEY, SMNVEV (reference sequence). There are 14 residues in the CDR3. CDR3 nucleotide sequence: TGTGCCAGCACCCGAACAGGGTTGGGCTCACCCCTCCACTTT. This codes for CASTRTGLGSPLHF.

CDR3 sequence (DNA): TGTGCCAGCAGCAACCCTGGACAGGGGATAATCGATGAGCAGTTCTTC. Protein sequence: CASSNPGQGIIDEQFF. This chain connects TRBV9 to TRBJ2-1, with 9 bases aligning to TRBD1. The germline CDR1 and CDR2 sequences are SGDLS and YYNGEE. Unmatched junction bases numbered 13, after V lost 4 bases and J lost 8 bases. The CDR3 covers 16 residues.

J is TRBJ2-1 and V is TRBV19, with 8 bases fitting TRBD2. The CDR3 contains 14 residues. V shed 5 bases, J shed 5 bases, and the junction held 5 bases outside the gene matches. Germline V gene data show CDR1 as LNHDA and CDR2 as SQIVND (reference sequence). The CDR3 nucleotides read TGTGCCAGTAGTCCGTCGGGGGGGCACAATGAGCAGTTCTTC. It translates to CASSPSGGHNEQFF.

V usage is TRBV30 and J usage is TRBJ1-5; 7 positions match TRBD1. Germline lookup yields CDR1 GTSNPN and CDR2 SVGIG (reference sequence). The CDR3 spans 17 residues. J was trimmed by 2 bases and V by 1 base; bases with no gene match: 11. In DNA form, the CDR3 reads TGTGCCTGGAGTGGGGGACCAGGGGGTGTGGGCAATCAGCCCCAGCATTTT. Protein product: CAWSGGPGGVGNQPQHF. The complete variable domain, with remaining parts taken from reference TRBV30 and TRBJ1-5, reads SQTIHQWPATLVQPVGSPLSLECTVEGTSNPNLYWYRQAAGRGLQLLFYSVGIGQISSEVPQNLSASRPQDRQFILSSKKLLLSDSGFYLCAWSGGPGGVGNQPQHFGDGTRLSIL.

CDR3 bases: TGTGCCATCGGGGCCGCTCAGGAACAGTACTTC. Its protein is CAIGAAQEQYF. V is TRBV10-3 and J is TRBJ2-7, with D perhaps matching TRBD1 (5 bases). The V gene's germline CDR1 is ENHRY and CDR2 SYGVKD. The CDR3 covers 11 residues. The V gene lost 8 bases and the J gene lost 10 bases, with 15 bases spanning the gap.

J is TRBJ1-5 and V is TRBV10-3, with a tentative D call TRBD1 (5 bases). The CDR3 runs 14 residues. V gave up 5 bases and J gave up 4 bases, with 12 bases separating them. Germline V lookup: CDR1 ENHRY, CDR2 SYGVKD. The CDR3 DNA is TGTGCCATCAGTCCGGGACCCTCGAATCAGCCCCAGCATTTT. It yields the protein CAISPGPSNQPQHF.

The rearrangement uses TRBV15 and TRBJ1-5; 8 bases line up with TRBD1. The CDR3 loop spans 15 amino acids. Trimming at V came to 5 bases and at J to 2 bases, leaving 5 bases not matched to a gene. Per the germline V gene, CDR1 is LNHNV and CDR2 is YYDKDF (reference sequence). The CDR3 nucleotides are TGTGCCACCAGCCCGAAGGGACAGGGCAATCAGCCCCAGCATTTT. Encoded protein: CATSPKGQGNQPQHF.

The chain combines TRBV7-9 with TRBJ1-4, with 7 bases aligning to TRBD1. The CDR3 has 16 amino acids. Germline-derived CDR1 and CDR2 are SEHNR and FQNEAQ (reference sequence). The J segment lost 0 bases and the V segment lost 5 bases, leaving 6 bases of the junction unmatched. CDR3 DNA sequence: TGTGCCAGCAGCGAGGGACAGAGTTCAACTAATGAAAAACTGTTTTTT. Protein: CASSEGQSSTNEKLFF.

The V call is TRBV27, the J call TRBJ2-1; TRBD1 or TRBD2 may be the D gene (5 bases each). Germline lookup yields CDR1 MNHEY and CDR2 SMNVEV (reference sequence). Trimming took 5 bases from V and 7 from J, leaving 12 bases between them. The CDR3 runs 13 residues. CDR3 amino acids: CASSIVWGNEQFF. The CDR3 region has the DNA TGTGCCAGCAGTATTGTGTGGGGGAATGAGCAGTTCTTC.

This chain links TRBV6-5 with TRBJ1-5; TRBD1 might be the D (5 bases). With 6 bases removed from V and 5 bases from J, the gap between germline ends came to 14 bases. CDR1 is MNHEY and CDR2 is SVGAGI in the germline V gene. This CDR3 spans 14 amino acids. Here the CDR3 reads CASSTGTEHQPQHF. The CDR3 coding sequence is TGTGCCAGCAGCACCGGGACTGAACATCAGCCCCAGCATTTT.

The rearrangement uses TRBV11-2 and TRBJ2-3, with 10 bases lining up with TRBD1. The CDR3 consists of 15 residues. V lost 5 bases, J lost 6 bases, and 8 bases stayed unmatched. CDR1 is SGHAT, CDR2 FQNNGV, per germline. DNA of the CDR3: TGTGCCAGCAGCGGACAGGGGGGAAGCTGGGATACGCAGTATTTT. Encoded protein: CASSGQGGSWDTQYF.